Only one count was recorded for the clone carrying this T cell receptor (beta chain). Its antigen is not identified. This entry comes from a study of shared clonotypes between healthy human individuals. Study conclusions and caveats: Estimated clonotype richness was generally higher in naive than memory subsets.

Per the germline V gene, CDR1 is SGHAT and CDR2 is FQNNGV. This CDR3 region has 15 residues. V lost 6 bases and J lost 1; bases outside the gene matches: 4. Naive CD8 cells comprised CD45RO-negative, CCR7-positively selected cells, excluding terminally differentiated effector memory CD45RA+ cells. Sequencing was performed with immunoSEQ multiplex PCR; in TCRdb, only in-frame clones are kept and a portion is missing. In the table there are roughly 2,000,000 clones, approximately 94% of which are singletons. V and J are TRBV11-2 and TRBJ2-7; TRBD2 aligns across 12 bases. The sample consisted of naive CD8+ T cells sorted from blood. This sequence originates from a young man in good health. CDR3 in DNA: TGTGCCAGCAGTCATGGACTAGCGGGATCCTACGAGCAGTACTTC. Its translation: CASSHGLAGSYEQYF.